This is a list of T cell receptor beta chains from one sample in a study of somatic mutations in cytotoxic T cells in rheumatoid arthritis. Sequencing was performed with immunoSEQ multiplex PCR; in TCRdb, only in-frame clones are kept and a portion is missing. The sample yields approximately 25,000 clones, approximately 73% seen once. Material for sequencing was CD8+ T cells sorted from blood. These receptors all come from a woman aged 18-30 years in good health. CDR3s include the opening cysteine and the closing phenylalanine or tryptophan. The order of the fields is clone size, V gene, J gene, D gene, CDR3 DNA, CDR3 protein. A D gene is named only where the DNA matches it firmly. Size tells how often a clone was seen (once, few, many) or the class of an expanded clone, and some rows leave it out.

few	TRBV28	TRBJ1-1	NA	TGTGCCAGCAGTTATTCGGACACTGAAGCTTTCTTT	CASSYSDTEAFF
NA	TRBV9	TRBJ1-2	TRBD1	TGTGCCAGCAGCGAGTCCCGGACAGGCCACTATGGCTACACCTTC	CASSESRTGHYGYTF
NA	TRBV7-9	TRBJ2-5	NA	TGTGCCAGCAGCACCCAGAAGGGGCTACCCGAAAGGCAAGAGACCCAGTACTTC	CASSTQKGLPERQETQYF
NA	TRBV5-1	TRBJ1-2	NA	TGCGCCAACAGCTTGGGGGGGGCGAATGGCTACACCTTC	CANSLGGANGYTF
NA	TRBV15	TRBJ1-4	NA	TGTGCCACCCGCGGAAACGGAATGGCTGAAAAACTGTTTTTT	CATRGNGMAEKLFF
few	TRBV18	TRBJ2-7	TRBD2	TGTGCCAGCTCACCAGCGGGGGGCGTAGACGAGCAGTACTTC	CASSPAGGVDEQYF
few	TRBV2	TRBJ2-1	NA	TGTGCCAGAGCCCGGGCCCAAAATGAGCAGTTCTTC	CARARAQNEQFF
NA	TRBV12-5	TRBJ2-5	TRBD2	TGTGCTAGTGTCCCCCCCGGGGGAGGGCCTGGAGAGACCCAGTACTTC	CASVPPGGGPGETQYF
NA	TRBV7-8	TRBJ2-5	NA	TGTGCCAGCAGCTCCCGCCTCTTGCAAGAGACCCAGTACTTC	CASSSRLLQETQYF
NA	TRBV7-9	TRBJ2-5	TRBD1	TGTGCCAGCAGGCGGGACAGGGGGACGGAGACCCAGTACTTC	CASRRDRGTETQYF
NA	TRBV27	TRBJ2-6	NA	TGTGCCAGCAGTCCTGAGGGGATCTCTGGGGCCAACGTCCTGACTTTC	CASSPEGISGANVLTF
NA	TRBV9	TRBJ2-5	NA	TGTGCCAGCAGCGTCGGGGGTGGCTTGGAGACCCAGTACTTC	CASSVGGGLETQYF
few	TRBV9	TRBJ2-1	NA	TGTGCCAGCAGCGTGCGTCAGGGACATGAGCAGTTCTTC	CASSVRQGHEQFF
once	TRBV9	TRBJ1-1	NA	TGTGCCAGCGCCCGGGGCACTGAAGCTTTCTTT	CASARGTEAFF
NA	TRBV27	TRBJ2-1	NA	TGTGCCAGCAGTGGGGGGGCCCGGCAGTTCTTC	CASSGGARQFF
NA	TRBV7-8	TRBJ1-5	NA	TGTGCCAGCAGCTTCGGCGTGGGCATTGGTCAGCCCCAGCATTTT	CASSFGVGIGQPQHF
NA	TRBV28	TRBJ2-7	TRBD2	TGTGCCAGCAGTTTCCCCGGGACTAGCGGGAGGCCGCCAAGCTCCTACGAGCAGTACTTC	CASSFPGTSGRPPSSYEQYF
few	TRBV7-9	TRBJ1-1	NA	TGTGCCAGCAGTTTTCGCTGGGCCGGTGAGATGAACACTGAAGCTTTCTTT	CASSFRWAGEMNTEAFF
NA	TRBV4-1	TRBJ1-6	NA	TGCGCCAGCAGCCAAGAGGGGACAAATAATTCACCCCTCCACTTT	CASSQEGTNNSPLHF
NA	TRBV13	TRBJ1-1	NA	TGTGCCAGCAGCCCCGCGGGTAACACTGAAGCTTTCTTT	CASSPAGNTEAFF
NA	TRBV28	TRBJ1-2	TRBD1	TGTGCCAGCAGTCGGCCTTTGGACAGGGTAAACTATGGCTACACCTTC	CASSRPLDRVNYGYTF
NA	TRBV28	TRBJ2-7	TRBD2	TGTGCCAGCAGTAAACCCGGGACTAGCTACGAGCAGTACTTC	CASSKPGTSYEQYF
once	TRBV6-5	TRBJ2-7	NA	TGTGCCAGCGCAACGGGGCAGGGATCCTACGAGCAGTACTTC	CASATGQGSYEQYF
NA	TRBV9	TRBJ2-3	TRBD1	TGTGCCAGCAGCGTAGTCGGGACAGGGGGCCCAGATACGCAGTATTTT	CASSVVGTGGPDTQYF
NA	TRBV27	TRBJ2-2	NA	TGTGCCACAGCGGTGACCGGGACCGGGGAGCTGTTCTTT	CATAVTGTGELFF
NA	TRBV27	TRBJ1-1	TRBD1	TGTGCCAGCAGGCACAGGGGGGGGAACACTGAAGCTTTCTTT	CASRHRGGNTEAFF
NA	TRBV28	TRBJ1-4	NA	TGTGCCAGCAGTTTATCTACATATCGGGACCCTACTAATGAAAAACTGTTTTTT	CASSLSTYRDPTNEKLFF
NA	TRBV15	TRBJ2-7	NA	TGTGCCACCAGTCCTCTTCTAGGACCCACCTACGAGCAGTACTTC	CATSPLLGPTYEQYF
NA	TRBV4-1	TRBJ2-3	NA	TGCGCCAGCAGCCAATCGGTTAGCACCGCCACAGATACGCAGTATTTT	CASSQSVSTATDTQYF